One sample yielded the 9 T cell receptor beta chains listed below, sequenced in a study of OX40 agonist ivuxolimab in advanced cancers. Repertoires were generated with immunoSEQ multiplex PCR, while TCRdb's copy carries only in-frame clones and drops some. The sample carries more than 65,000 clones, approximately 85% recorded once. Source: CD4+ or CD8+ T cells sorted from blood, taken in a trial of the OX40 agonist ivuxolimab. These receptors originate from an adult with an advanced solid tumor such as melanoma, head and neck, liver or kidney cancer.

This sequence joins TRBV18 and TRBJ1-3, with D perhaps TRBD1 (5 bases). Germline V lookup: CDR1 KGHSH, CDR2 LQKENI. The V end was cut by 2 bases, the J end by 4 bases, with 12 bases between. The CDR3 loop spans 15 amino acids. The CDR3 DNA reads TGTGCCAGCTCACCAGAAGGGGAATCAGGAAACACCATATATTTT. It translates to CASSPEGESGNTIYF. The entire variable domain, with the rest obtained from reference TRBV18 and TRBJ1-3, is as follows: NAGVMQNPRHLVRRRGQEARLRCSPMKGHSHVYWYRQLPEEGLKFMVYLQKENIIDESGMPKERFSAEFPKEGPSILRIQQVVRGDSAAYFCASSPEGESGNTIYFGEGSWLTVV.

The chain recombines TRBV7-9 with TRBJ2-3, with D tentatively TRBD1 or TRBD2 (5 bases each). CDR3 size: 14 residues. Germline V CDR1 and CDR2: SEHNR, FQNEAQ (reference sequence). V was pared by 6 bases and J by 6 bases, with 16 bases between. The CDR3 region is CASRVKGTSDTQYF. CDR3 nucleotides: TGTGCCAGCAGAGTCAAAGGGACCTCCGATACGCAGTATTTT.

About this clone itself: An end of the junction does not agree with germline; a read error may underlie this. CDR3 nucleotides: TGTGCCAGCAGTCCGTGGCCCCTCTTC. Residues: CASSPWPLF. This chain uses TRBV6-6 with TRBJ1-2; D not certain. Germline CDR1 and CDR2: MNHNY and SVGAGI (reference sequence). The CDR3 has 9 amino acids.

The chain is built from TRBV5-4 and TRBJ1-5; the D is unclear. The CDR3 is made up of 15 amino acids. Germline CDR1 is SGHNT and CDR2 is YYREEE (reference sequence). The CDR3 loop is CVWTGAGDSNQPQHF. The CDR3, as DNA: TGTGTCTGGACTGGTGCAGGCGATAGCAATCAGCCCCAGCATTTT.

The chain has TRBV29-1 and TRBJ1-2; D is perhaps TRBD1 (6 bases). Germline CDR1 reads SQVTM; CDR2 reads ANQGSEA. Trimming removed 4 bases from V and 3 bases from J, with 6 bases in between. The CDR3 has 11 amino acids. The CDR3 nucleotides read TGCAGCGTTGGACAGGACTATGGCTACACCTTC. This encodes CSVGQDYGYTF.

The rearrangement links TRBV7-2 to TRBJ1-4; the D gene is possibly TRBD1 (6 bases). The CDR3 consists of 15 residues. Trimming cost V 2 bases and J 14 bases, with 21 bases left between them. Germline loops: CDR1 SGHTA, CDR2 FQGNSA. The CDR3 region has the DNA TGTGCCAGCAGCTTACAAGGGGCGGGGGCGCTTCTGCTGTTTTTT. Translating gives CASSLQGAGALLLFF.

This sequence joins TRBV29-1 and TRBJ1-2; possibly TRBD1 for D (6 bases). The CDR3 has 13 residues. V lost 7 bases and J 3 bases, leaving 15 bases between the germline ends. Germline V gene sequence: CDR1 SQVTM, CDR2 ANQGSEA. CDR3 protein: CSAGGQGHYGYTF. DNA for the CDR3: TGCAGCGCCGGGGGTCAGGGGCACTATGGCTACACCTTC.

This chain links TRBV7-2 with TRBJ2-7; 8 nucleotides agree with TRBD1. The V and J ends lost 5 bases and 5 bases, in that order; junction bases with no gene match: 11. CDR3 length equals 15 residues. The germline V gene has CDR1 SGHTA and CDR2 FQGNSA. The CDR3 coding sequence is TGTGCCAGCAGCCCCCGGACAGGGCTGACCCACGAGCAGTACTTC. It yields the protein CASSPRTGLTHEQYF.

The J gene is TRBJ2-7, the V gene TRBV29-1; D is possibly TRBD2 (7 bases). Looked up from germline, CDR1 is SQVTM and CDR2 is ANQGSEA. The CDR3 is 14 amino acids. V was clipped by 2 bases and J by 2 bases, with 13 bases between them. The CDR3 sequence: CSVERGGKAYEQYF. As DNA, the CDR3 is TGCAGCGTTGAAAGGGGGGGTAAAGCCTACGAGCAGTACTTC.